This entry is about one T cell receptor beta chain. The record originates from a study of blood T cell repertoires in COVID-19. CDR1 is SGHTA, CDR2 FQGNSA, per germline. CDR3 length: 15 amino acids. Trimming stripped 0 bases from V and 9 bases from J, with 15 bases between. Sequenced by immunoSEQ multiplex PCR; TCRdb stores in-frame clones only, minus some. The table has 220,000 or so clones, around 90% seen once. The chain uses TRBV7-2 and TRBJ2-1, with a possible D match to TRBD2 (5 bases). This clonotype was obtained from a man aged 55-75 years who had recovered from COVID-19. The source material was peripheral blood. Written as DNA, the CDR3 is TGTGCCAGCAGCTTAGCGGGAGCCCCCGGCGGTGAGCAGTTCTTC. This sequence encodes CASSLAGAPGGEQFF.